This is a list of T cell receptor beta chains from one sample in a study of OX40 agonist ivuxolimab in advanced cancers. The method was immunoSEQ multiplex PCR; TCRdb's version includes in-frame clones alone and lacks a portion of them. The table includes about 83,000 clones, more than 75% detected once. The starting material was CD4+ or CD8+ T cells sorted from blood, obtained in a trial of the OX40 agonist ivuxolimab. Receptors were obtained from an adult with an advanced solid tumor such as melanoma, head and neck, liver or kidney cancer. CDR3s include the opening cysteine and the closing phenylalanine or tryptophan. A D gene is named only where the DNA matches it firmly. Not all rows give a size; the values are once, few, many and, for expanded clones, a class.

V gene,CDR3 length,J gene,D gene,clone size,CDR3 protein,CDR3 DNA
TRBV10-3,13,TRBJ1-2,TRBD1,.,CAHRDRGMGGYTF,TGTGCCCACCGGGACAGGGGAATGGGTGGCTACACCTTC
TRBV27,13,TRBJ1-2,.,.,CASAAARGYGYTF,TGTGCCAGCGCGGCGGCACGGGGCTATGGCTACACCTTC
TRBV27,19,TRBJ2-1,TRBD2,.,CASSSRTSGGLSSYNEQFF,TGTGCCAGCAGTTCCCGGACTAGCGGGGGGTTAAGCTCCTACAATGAGCAGTTCTTC
TRBV7-9,16,TRBJ2-3,.,once,CASSLTLGRGTDTQYF,TGTGCCAGCAGCTTAACCTTGGGCAGGGGCACAGATACGCAGTATTTT
TRBV28,12,TRBJ2-7,.,.,CATRRRAYEQYF,TGTGCCACCCGCCGTCGGGCCTACGAGCAGTACTTC
TRBV9,14,TRBJ1-3,.,once,CACSRQRSGNTIYF,TGTGCCTGCTCCCGGCAGCGCTCTGGAAACACCATATATTTT
TRBV6-1,15,TRBJ2-2,.,.,CASTERRMNTGELFF,TGTGCCAGCACCGAGCGGCGCATGAACACCGGGGAGCTGTTTTTT
TRBV10-3,13,TRBJ2-7,TRBD2,.,CAISESSGEEQYF,TGTGCCATCAGTGAGTCGAGCGGGGAGGAGCAGTACTTC
TRBV15,16,TRBJ2-5,TRBD2,.,CATSRDNLRERETQYF,TGTGCCACCAGCAGAGATAACTTGCGGGAGAGGGAGACCCAGTACTTC
TRBV19,14,TRBJ2-3,.,.,CASTPKSLEDTQYF,TGTGCCAGTACCCCAAAGTCACTAGAGGATACGCAGTATTTT
TRBV2,13,TRBJ2-5,.,.,CASSVYGTQTQYF,TGTGCCAGCAGTGTTTATGGGACGCAGACCCAGTACTTC
TRBV7-8,15,TRBJ2-1,TRBD2,few,CASSLGSGSYNEQFF,TGTGCCAGCAGCTTAGGTAGCGGGTCCTACAATGAGCAGTTCTTC
TRBV5-1,16,TRBJ2-5,TRBD1,.,CASSLNDRGEGETQYF,TGCGCCAGCAGCTTGAACGACAGGGGCGAAGGAGAGACCCAGTACTTC
TRBV7-9,16,TRBJ2-4,TRBD2,.,CASRELSGGASNIQYF,TGTGCCAGCAGAGAGCTCAGCGGGGGCGCGTCAAACATTCAGTACTTC
TRBV27,17,TRBJ2-1,TRBD2,.,CASSSPRTSGGAAEQFF,TGTGCCAGCAGTTCCCCGCGGACTAGCGGGGGGGCCGCTGAGCAGTTCTTC
TRBV2,14,TRBJ1-2,TRBD1,.,CASKPDRGSRGYTF,TGTGCCAGCAAGCCGGACAGGGGCTCGCGTGGCTACACCTTC
TRBV11-3,15,TRBJ1-3,.,.,CASSVHGGSGNTIYF,TGTGCCAGCAGCGTACACGGGGGCTCTGGAAACACCATATATTTT
TRBV27,13,TRBJ2-7,.,.,CASFYGDGREQYF,TGTGCCAGCTTTTACGGGGATGGGCGCGAGCAGTACTTC
TRBV7-2,14,TRBJ1-2,.,.,CASSPLPASGGYTF,TGTGCCAGCAGCCCGCTTCCGGCGTCAGGTGGCTACACCTTC
TRBV7-2,17,TRBJ2-3,TRBD2,.,CASSRGLAGVGADTQYF,TGTGCCAGCAGCCGGGGACTAGCGGGAGTTGGCGCAGATACGCAGTATTTT
TRBV7-6,16,TRBJ2-5,TRBD2,.,CASSLISAGVQETQYF,TGTGCCAGCAGCTTAATTTCGGCGGGGGTACAAGAGACCCAGTACTTC
TRBV6-5,16,TRBJ1-2,.,.,CASSSPAGPGAYGYTF,TGTGCCAGCAGTTCCCCGGCGGGGCCTGGGGCCTATGGCTACACCTTC
TRBV5-1,14,TRBJ2-7,.,.,CASSSMTSSYEQYF,TGCGCCAGCAGCTCAATGACAAGCAGCTACGAGCAGTACTTC
TRBV6-5,14,TRBJ2-3,TRBD2,.,CASSLAGITDTQYF,TGTGCCAGCAGTTTAGCGGGGATCACAGATACGCAGTATTTT
TRBV18,13,TRBJ1-1,.,.,CASSLDKNTEAFF,TGTGCCAGCTCTCTCGACAAGAACACTGAAGCTTTCTTT
TRBV15,15,TRBJ1-2,TRBD1,.,CATSGGDSSLYGYTF,TGTGCCACCAGCGGCGGGGACAGTTCCCTCTATGGCTACACCTTC
TRBV28,16,TRBJ2-7,.,.,CASSLNQAGGPYEQYF,TGTGCCAGCAGTTTAAACCAGGCCGGGGGGCCTTACGAGCAGTACTTC
TRBV5-1,13,TRBJ2-3,TRBD1,.,CASSETGADTQYF,TGCGCCAGCAGCGAGACAGGGGCGGATACGCAGTATTTT
TRBV6-6,15,TRBJ1-4,.,.,CASSYIGGTNEKLFF,TGTGCCAGCAGTTACATCGGGGGGACTAATGAAAAACTGTTTTTT
TRBV7-2,11,TRBJ2-1,.,.,CASGFYNEQFF,TGTGCCAGCGGTTTCTACAATGAGCAGTTCTTC
TRBV19,12,TRBJ2-5,TRBD1,.,CASRDREETQYF,TGTGCCAGCCGGGACAGAGAAGAGACCCAGTACTTC
TRBV9,12,TRBJ2-7,.,.,CASSQSPYEQYF,TGTGCCAGCAGCCAATCCCCCTACGAGCAGTACTTC
TRBV9,15,TRBJ2-2,.,.,CASSVMGINTGELFF,TGTGCCAGCAGCGTAATGGGGATCAACACCGGGGAGCTGTTTTTT